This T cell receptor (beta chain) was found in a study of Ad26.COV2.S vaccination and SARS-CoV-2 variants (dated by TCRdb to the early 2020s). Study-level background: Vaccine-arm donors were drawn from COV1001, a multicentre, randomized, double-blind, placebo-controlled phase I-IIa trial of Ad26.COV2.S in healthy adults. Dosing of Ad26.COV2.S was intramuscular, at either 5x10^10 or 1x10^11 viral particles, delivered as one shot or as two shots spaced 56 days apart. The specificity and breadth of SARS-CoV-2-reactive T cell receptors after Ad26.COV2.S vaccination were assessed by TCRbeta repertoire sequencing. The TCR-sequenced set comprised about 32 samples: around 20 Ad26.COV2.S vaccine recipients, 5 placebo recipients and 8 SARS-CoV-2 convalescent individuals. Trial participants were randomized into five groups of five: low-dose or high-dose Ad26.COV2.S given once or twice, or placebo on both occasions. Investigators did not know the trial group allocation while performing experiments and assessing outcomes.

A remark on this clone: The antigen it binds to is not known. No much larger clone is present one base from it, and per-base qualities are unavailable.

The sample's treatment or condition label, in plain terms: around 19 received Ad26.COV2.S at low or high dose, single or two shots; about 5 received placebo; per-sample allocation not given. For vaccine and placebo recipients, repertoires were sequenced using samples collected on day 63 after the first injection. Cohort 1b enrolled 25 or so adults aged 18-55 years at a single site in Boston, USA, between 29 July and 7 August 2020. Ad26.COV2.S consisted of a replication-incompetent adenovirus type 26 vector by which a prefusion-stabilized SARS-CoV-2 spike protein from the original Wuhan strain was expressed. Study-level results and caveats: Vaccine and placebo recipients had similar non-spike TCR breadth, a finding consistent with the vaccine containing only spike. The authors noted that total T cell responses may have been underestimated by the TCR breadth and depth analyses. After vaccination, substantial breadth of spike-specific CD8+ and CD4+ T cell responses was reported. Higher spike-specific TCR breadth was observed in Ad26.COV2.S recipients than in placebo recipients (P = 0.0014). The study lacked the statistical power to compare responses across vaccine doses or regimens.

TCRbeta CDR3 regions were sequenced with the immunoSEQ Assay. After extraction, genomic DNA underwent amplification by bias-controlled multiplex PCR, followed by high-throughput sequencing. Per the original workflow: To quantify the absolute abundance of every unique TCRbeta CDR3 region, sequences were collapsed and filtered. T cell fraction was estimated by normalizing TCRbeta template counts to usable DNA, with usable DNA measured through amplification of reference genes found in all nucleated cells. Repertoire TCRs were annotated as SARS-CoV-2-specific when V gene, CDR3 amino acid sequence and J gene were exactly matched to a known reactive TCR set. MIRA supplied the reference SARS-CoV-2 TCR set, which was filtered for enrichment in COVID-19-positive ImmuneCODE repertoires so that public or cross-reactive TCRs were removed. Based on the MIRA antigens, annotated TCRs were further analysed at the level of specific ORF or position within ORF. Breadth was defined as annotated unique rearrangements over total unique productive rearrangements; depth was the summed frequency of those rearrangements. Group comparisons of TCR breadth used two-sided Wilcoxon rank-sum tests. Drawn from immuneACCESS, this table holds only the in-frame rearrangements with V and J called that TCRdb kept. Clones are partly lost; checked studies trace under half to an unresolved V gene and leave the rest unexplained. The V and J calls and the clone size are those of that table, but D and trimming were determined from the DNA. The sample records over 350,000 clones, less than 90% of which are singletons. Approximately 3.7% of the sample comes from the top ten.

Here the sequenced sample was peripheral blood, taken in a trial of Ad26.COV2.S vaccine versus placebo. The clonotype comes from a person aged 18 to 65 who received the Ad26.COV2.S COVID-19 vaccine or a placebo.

The CDR3 region has the sequence CASSVSPLGGGETQYF. The DNA sequence is as follows: TGTGCCAGCAGCGTAAGCCCACTGGGCGGGGGGGAGACCCAGTACTTC. The sequence is built from TRBV9 and TRBJ2-5, with 8 bases in between that match TRBD2. CDR1 and CDR2, looked up from the germline V gene, are SGDLS and YYNGEE. V ends up 1 base short and J 5 bases short, with an unmatched junction base count of 10. Measured from the cysteine to the phenylalanine, the CDR3 is 16 residues long. Only the CDR3 region is kept as DNA, spanning 48 bases read in frame from base 1.